This TCR beta chain is drawn from a study of identical twins. General study results and limits: Insertions ran lower in abundant cord blood beta clonotypes, though not in memory repertoires.

A universal primer site was added by template switching, and unique molecular identifiers were carried by the cDNA. TCRdb called the 5' RACE reads again in MiXCR, with one record for every CDR3 protein. Of 500,000 to 550,000 distinct CDR3 sequences listed, about 20% are singletons. This CDR3 spans 17 amino acids. V shed 0 bases and J 2 bases; nucleotides not matched to a gene: 8. The germline V gene encodes CDR1 LGHDT and CDR2 YNNKEL (reference sequence). This clonotype was detected a few times. Its target is unknown. The same sample was also used in a study of yellow fever vaccine responses in identical twins.

V and J are TRBV3-1 and TRBJ2-3, with 7 positions matching TRBD1. The clonotype comes from a woman between 18 and 29 years old in good health. Sequenced input: CD4+ T cells sorted from blood. The CDR3 DNA follows: TGTGCCAGCAGCCAAGATTGGCCGGGACAGCTCACAGATACGCAGTATTTT. It codes for CASSQDWPGQLTDTQYF.